This is a list of T cell receptor beta chains from one sample in a study of T cell responses to AZD1222 COVID-19 vaccine. Assay: immunoSEQ multiplex PCR; the TCRdb copy retains only in-frame clones and omits some. This sample has around 140,000 clones, with more than 85% found just once. The source material was peripheral blood, sampled on day 0 of AZD1222 vaccination. The source of these receptors is an adult in good health. Each CDR3 is given with its conserved first and last residue. D genes are given only for firm matches. The size field is filled for only some rows; it gives once, few, many or a size class.

D	V	J	size	CDR3	DNA
NA	TRBV7-8	TRBJ1-3	once	CASSLVRGRSGNTIYF	TGTGCCAGCAGCTTAGTCCGGGGACGGAGTGGAAACACCATATATTTT
NA	TRBV7-9	TRBJ2-7	NA	CASSLVGAREQYF	TGTGCCAGCAGCTTAGTTGGGGCGCGGGAGCAGTACTTC
NA	TRBV19	TRBJ1-2	NA	CASSTVTGNGYTF	TGTGCCAGTAGTACCGTAACAGGAAATGGCTACACCTTC
NA	TRBV27	TRBJ2-5	NA	CASSLSRVGALETQYF	TGTGCCAGCAGTTTATCGAGAGTAGGGGCTTTGGAGACCCAGTACTTC
NA	TRBV28	TRBJ2-2	NA	CASSSFQGTATGELFF	TGTGCCAGCAGTTCGTTCCAGGGTACAGCCACCGGGGAGCTGTTTTTT
NA	TRBV6-5	TRBJ1-4	NA	CASSSTATNEKLFF	TGTGCCAGCAGTTCTACAGCAACTAATGAAAAACTGTTTTTT
NA	TRBV3-1/TRBV3-2	TRBJ1-1	once	CASSRAGTEAFF	TGTGCCAGCAGCCGCGCCGGGACTGAAGCTTTCTTT
NA	TRBV27	TRBJ2-3	NA	CASSLRQRTDTQYF	TGTGCCAGCAGTTTGAGACAGCGCACAGATACGCAGTATTTT
NA	TRBV6-2/TRBV6-3	TRBJ1-1	NA	CASSYSRKEAFF	TGTGCCAGCAGTTACTCTCGGAAGGAAGCTTTCTTT
NA	TRBV6-1	TRBJ2-2	NA	CASSEIGRVNTGELFF	TGTGCCAGCAGTGAAATAGGCAGGGTGAACACCGGGGAGCTGTTTTTT
TRBD1	TRBV28	TRBJ1-4	NA	CASSIGTGRGKLFF	TGTGCCAGCAGCATCGGGACAGGGCGGGGAAAACTGTTTTTT
NA	TRBV18	TRBJ1-5	NA	CASSSQNSNQPQHF	TGTGCCAGCTCCAGCCAGAATAGCAATCAGCCCCAGCATTTT